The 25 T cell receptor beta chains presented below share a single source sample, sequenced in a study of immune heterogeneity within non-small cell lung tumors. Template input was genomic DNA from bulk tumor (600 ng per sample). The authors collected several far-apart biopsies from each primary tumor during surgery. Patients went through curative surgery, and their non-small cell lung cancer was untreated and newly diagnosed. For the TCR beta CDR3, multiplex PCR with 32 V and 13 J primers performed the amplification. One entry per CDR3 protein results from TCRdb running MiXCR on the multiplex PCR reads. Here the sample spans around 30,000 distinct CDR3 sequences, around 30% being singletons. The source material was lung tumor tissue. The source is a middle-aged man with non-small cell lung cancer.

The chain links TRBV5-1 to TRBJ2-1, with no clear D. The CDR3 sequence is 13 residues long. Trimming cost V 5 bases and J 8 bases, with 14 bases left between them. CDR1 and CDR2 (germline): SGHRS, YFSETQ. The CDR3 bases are TGCGCCAGCAGTAGAGATGGGATCGATGAGCAGTTCTTC. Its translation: CASSRDGIDEQFF. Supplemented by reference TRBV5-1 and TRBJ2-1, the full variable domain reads KAGVTQTPRYLIKTRGQQVTLSCSPISGHRSVSWYQQTPGQGLQFLFEYFSETQRNKGNFPGRFSGRQFSNSRSEMNVSTLELGDSALYLCASSRDGIDEQFFGPGTRLTVL.

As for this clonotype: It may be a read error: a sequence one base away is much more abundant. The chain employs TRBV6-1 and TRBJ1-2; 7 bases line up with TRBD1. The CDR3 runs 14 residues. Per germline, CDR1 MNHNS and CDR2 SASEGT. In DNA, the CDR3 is TGTGCCAGCAGAACACAGGGGTCGGGCTATAGCTACACCTTC. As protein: CASRTQGSGYSYTF.

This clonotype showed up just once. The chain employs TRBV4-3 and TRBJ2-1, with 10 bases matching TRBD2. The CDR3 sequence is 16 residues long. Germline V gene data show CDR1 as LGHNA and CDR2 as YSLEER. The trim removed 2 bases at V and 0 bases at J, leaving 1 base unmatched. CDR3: CASSQWTSGSYNEQFF. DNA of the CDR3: TGCGCCAGCAGCCAATGGACTAGCGGCTCCTACAATGAGCAGTTCTTC.

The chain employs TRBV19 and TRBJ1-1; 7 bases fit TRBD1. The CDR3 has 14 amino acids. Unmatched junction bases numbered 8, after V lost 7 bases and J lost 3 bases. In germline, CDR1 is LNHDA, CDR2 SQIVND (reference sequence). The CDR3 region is CASMGQFGYTEAFF. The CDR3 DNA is TGTGCCAGTATGGGACAGTTTGGGTACACTGAAGCTTTCTTT.

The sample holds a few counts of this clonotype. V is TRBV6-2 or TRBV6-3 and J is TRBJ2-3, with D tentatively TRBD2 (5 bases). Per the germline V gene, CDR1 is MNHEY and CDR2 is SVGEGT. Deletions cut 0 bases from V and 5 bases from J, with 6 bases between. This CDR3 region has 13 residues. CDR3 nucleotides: TGTGCCAGCAGTTACTCTCGGGGAGATACGCAGTATTTT. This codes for CASSYSRGDTQYF.

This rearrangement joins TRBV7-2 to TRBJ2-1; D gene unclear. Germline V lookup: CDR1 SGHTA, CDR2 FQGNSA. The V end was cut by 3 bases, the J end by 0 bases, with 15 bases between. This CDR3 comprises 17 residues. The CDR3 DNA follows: TGTGCCAGCAGCTTCTTGGTTGCGCAGAGCTCCTACAATGAGCAGTTCTTC. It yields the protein CASSFLVAQSSYNEQFF.

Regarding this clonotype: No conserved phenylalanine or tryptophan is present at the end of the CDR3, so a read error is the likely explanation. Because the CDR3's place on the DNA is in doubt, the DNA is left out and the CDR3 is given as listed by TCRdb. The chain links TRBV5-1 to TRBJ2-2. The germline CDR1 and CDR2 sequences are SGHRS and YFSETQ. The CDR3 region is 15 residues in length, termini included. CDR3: CASSRLASNTGEPFL.

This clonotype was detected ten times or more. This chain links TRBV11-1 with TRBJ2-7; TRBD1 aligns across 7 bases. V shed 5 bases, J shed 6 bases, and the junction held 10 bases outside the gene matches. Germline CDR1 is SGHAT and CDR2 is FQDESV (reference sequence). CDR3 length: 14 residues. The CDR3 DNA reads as TGTGCCAGCAGCACAATGGGACAGTCTGGCGAGCAGTACTTC. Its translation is CASSTMGQSGEQYF.

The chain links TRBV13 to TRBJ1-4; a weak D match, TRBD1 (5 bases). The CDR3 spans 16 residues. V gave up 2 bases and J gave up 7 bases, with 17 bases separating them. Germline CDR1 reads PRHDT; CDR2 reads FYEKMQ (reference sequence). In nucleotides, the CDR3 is TGTGCCAGCAGCTTAACTTCCGGGGCGCGTGTTGAAAAACTGTTTTTT. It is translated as CASSLTSGARVEKLFF. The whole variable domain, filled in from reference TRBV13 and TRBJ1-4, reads AAGVIQSPRHLIKEKRETATLKCYPIPRHDTVYWYQQGPGQDPQFLISFYEKMQSDKGSIPDRFSAQQFSDYHSELNMSSLELGDSALYFCASSLTSGARVEKLFFGSGTQLSVL.

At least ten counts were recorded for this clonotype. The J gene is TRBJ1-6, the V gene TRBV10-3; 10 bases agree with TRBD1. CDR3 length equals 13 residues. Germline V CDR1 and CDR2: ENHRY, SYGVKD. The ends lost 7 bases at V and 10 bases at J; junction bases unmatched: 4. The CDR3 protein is CAITGTGDSPLHF. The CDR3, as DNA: TGTGCCATCACCGGGACAGGGGACTCACCCCTCCACTTT.

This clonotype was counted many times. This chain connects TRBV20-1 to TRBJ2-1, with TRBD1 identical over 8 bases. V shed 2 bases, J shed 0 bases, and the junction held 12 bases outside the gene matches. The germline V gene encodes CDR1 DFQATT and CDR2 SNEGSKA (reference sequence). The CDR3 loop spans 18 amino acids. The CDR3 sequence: CSARTDRGFLSSYNEQFF. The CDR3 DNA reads TGCAGTGCTAGAACAGACAGGGGATTTCTTAGCTCCTACAATGAGCAGTTCTTC.

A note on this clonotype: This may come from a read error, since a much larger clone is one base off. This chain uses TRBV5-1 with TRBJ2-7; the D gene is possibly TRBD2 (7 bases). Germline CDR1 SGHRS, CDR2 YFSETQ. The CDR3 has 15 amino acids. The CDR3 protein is CASSAGAPGSYEQNF. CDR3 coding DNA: TGCGCCAGCAGCGCGGGGGCCCCGGGCTCCTACGAGCAGAACTTC.

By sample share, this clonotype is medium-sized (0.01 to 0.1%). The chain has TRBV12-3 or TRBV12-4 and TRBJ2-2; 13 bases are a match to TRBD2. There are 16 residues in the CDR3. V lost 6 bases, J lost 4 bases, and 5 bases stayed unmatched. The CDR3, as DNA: TGTGCCAGCAGCCTGACTAGCGGGAGGAGCACCGGGGAGCTGTTTTTT. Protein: CASSLTSGRSTGELFF.

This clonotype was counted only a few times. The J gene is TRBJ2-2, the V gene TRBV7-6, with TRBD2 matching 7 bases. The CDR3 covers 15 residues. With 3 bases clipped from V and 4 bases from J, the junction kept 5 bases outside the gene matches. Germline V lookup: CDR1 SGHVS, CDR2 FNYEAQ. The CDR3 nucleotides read TGTGCCAGCAGCTTGGCGGGAGCGAGCACCGGGGAGCTGTTTTTT. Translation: CASSLAGASTGELFF. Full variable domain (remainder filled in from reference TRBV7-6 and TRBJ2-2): GAGVSQSPRYKVTKRGQDVALRCDPISGHVSLYWYRQALGQGPEFLTYFNYEAQQDKSGLPNDRFSAERPEGSISTLTIQRTEQRDSAMYRCASSLAGASTGELFFGEGSRLTVL.

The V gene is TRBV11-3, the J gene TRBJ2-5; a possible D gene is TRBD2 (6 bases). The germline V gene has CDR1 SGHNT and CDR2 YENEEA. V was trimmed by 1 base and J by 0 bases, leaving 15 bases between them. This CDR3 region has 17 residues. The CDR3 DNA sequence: TGTGCCAGCAGCTTAGGGCGGGACCGCCGTTACCAAGAGACCCAGTACTTC. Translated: CASSLGRDRRYQETQYF.

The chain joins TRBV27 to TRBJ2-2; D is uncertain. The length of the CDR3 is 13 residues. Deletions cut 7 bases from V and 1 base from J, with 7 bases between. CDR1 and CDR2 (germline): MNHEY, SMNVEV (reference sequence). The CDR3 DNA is TGTGCCAGCATGCGAGGGAACACCGGGGAGCTGTTTTTT. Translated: CASMRGNTGELFF.

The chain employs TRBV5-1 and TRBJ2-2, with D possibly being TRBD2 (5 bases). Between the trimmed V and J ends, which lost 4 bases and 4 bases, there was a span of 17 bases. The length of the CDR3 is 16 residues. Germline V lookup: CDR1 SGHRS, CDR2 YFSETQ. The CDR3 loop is CASSALGGLPTGELFF. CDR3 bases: TGCGCCAGCAGCGCTCTCGGAGGACTCCCCACCGGGGAGCTGTTTTTT.

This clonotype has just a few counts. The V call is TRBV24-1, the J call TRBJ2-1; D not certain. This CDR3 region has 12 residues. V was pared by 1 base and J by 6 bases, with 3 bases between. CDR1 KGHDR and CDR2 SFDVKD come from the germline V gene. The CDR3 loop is CATSDFGNEQFF. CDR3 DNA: TGTGCCACCAGTGATTTTGGCAATGAGCAGTTCTTC.

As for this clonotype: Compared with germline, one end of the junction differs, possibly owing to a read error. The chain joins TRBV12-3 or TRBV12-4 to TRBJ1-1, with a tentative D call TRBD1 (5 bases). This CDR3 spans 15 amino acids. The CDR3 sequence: CASLGRAGMNNEAFF. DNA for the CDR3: TGTGCCAGCCTAGGACGGGCAGGGATGAACAATGAAGCTTTCTTT.

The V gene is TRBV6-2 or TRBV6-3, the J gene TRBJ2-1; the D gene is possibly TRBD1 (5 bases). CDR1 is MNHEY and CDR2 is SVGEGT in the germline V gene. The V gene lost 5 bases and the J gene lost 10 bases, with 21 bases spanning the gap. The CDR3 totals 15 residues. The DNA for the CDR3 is TGTGCCAGCAGTGCCCAGGGTGCGTGGTATGGAGAGCAGTTCTTC. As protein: CASSAQGAWYGEQFF.

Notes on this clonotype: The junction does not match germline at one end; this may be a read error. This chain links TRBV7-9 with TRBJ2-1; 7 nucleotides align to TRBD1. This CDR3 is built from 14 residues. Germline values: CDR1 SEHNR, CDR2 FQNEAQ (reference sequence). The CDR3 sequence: CARSSTGFGHEQFF. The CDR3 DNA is TGTGCCAGAAGCTCGACAGGGTTTGGTCACGAGCAGTTCTTC. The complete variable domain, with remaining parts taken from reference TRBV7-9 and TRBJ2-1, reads DTGVSQNPRHKITKRGQNVTFRCDPISEHNRLYWYRQTLGQGPEFLTYFQNEAQLEKSRLLSDRFSAERPKGSFSTLEIQRTEQGDSAMYLCARSSTGFGHEQFFGPGTRLTVL.

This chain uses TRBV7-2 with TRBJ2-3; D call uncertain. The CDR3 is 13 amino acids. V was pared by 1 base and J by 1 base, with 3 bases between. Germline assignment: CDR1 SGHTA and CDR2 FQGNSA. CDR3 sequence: CASSLGGTDTQYF. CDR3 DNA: TGTGCCAGCAGCTTAGGGGGCACAGATACGCAGTATTTT.

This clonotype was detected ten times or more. DNA of the CDR3: TGTGCCACCAGCCGGGACCCAGCCTACGAGCAGTACTTC. Translated: CATSRDPAYEQYF. The V call is TRBV19, the J call TRBJ2-7; tentatively, D is TRBD1 or TRBD2 (5 bases each). The V end lost 10 bases, the J end lost 2 bases, and 15 bases lay between the germline ends. Germline values: CDR1 LNHDA, CDR2 SQIVND (reference sequence). The CDR3 is 13 amino acids.

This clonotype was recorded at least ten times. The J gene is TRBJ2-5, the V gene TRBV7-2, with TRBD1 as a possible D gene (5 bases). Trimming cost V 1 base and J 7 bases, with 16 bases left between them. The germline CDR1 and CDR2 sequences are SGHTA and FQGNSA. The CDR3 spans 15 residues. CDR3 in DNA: TGTGCCAGCAGCTTAGAGAGTAGGCAGGGCTCGACCCAGTACTTC. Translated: CASSLESRQGSTQYF.

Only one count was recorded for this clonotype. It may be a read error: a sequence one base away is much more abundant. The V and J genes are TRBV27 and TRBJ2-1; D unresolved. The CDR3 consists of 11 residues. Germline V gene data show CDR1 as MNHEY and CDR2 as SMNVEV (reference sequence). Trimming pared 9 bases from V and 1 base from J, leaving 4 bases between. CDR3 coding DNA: TGTGCCAGGAGGTCCTACAATGAGCAGTTCTTC. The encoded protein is CARRSYNEQFF.